The clone carrying this T cell receptor beta chain turned up a few times. Its antigen is unidentified. TCRdb processed the 5' RACE reads anew with MiXCR; each CDR3 protein has one entry. The table shows 250,000 or so distinct CDR3 sequences, with 6% to 7.5% occurring only once. The data stem from a study of T cells after yellow fever vaccination. Study-level results: A weaker but faster secondary response was observed, peaking on day 5 versus 15.

The ends were cut back, 4 bases at V and 3 bases at J, with 16 bases in the middle. From germline, CDR1 is SGHDT and CDR2 YYEEEE. CDR3 length equals 15 residues. The receptor's source is a man aged 30 to 39 who received the YFV17D yellow fever vaccine. This chain joins TRBV5-6 and TRBJ1-2; D call uncertain. Sequenced here: CD4+ T cells sorted from PBMCs, sampled 15 days after the yellow fever booster vaccination. This CDR3 reads CASSKWTYSDYGYTF. In DNA form, the CDR3 reads TGTGCCAGCAGCAAATGGACTTACTCAGACTATGGCTACACCTTC.